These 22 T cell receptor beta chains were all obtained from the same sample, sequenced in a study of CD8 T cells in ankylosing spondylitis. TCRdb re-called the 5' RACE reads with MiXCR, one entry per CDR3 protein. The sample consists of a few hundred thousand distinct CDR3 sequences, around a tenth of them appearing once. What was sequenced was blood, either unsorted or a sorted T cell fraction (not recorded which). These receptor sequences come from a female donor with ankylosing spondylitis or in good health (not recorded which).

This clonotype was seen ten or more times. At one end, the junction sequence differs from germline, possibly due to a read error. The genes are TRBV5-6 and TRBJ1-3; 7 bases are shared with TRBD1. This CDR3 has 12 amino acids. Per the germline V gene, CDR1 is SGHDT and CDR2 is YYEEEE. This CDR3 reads CASSLSTGQSIF. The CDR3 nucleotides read TGTGCCAGCAGCTTATCGACGGGACAGAGCATATTT.

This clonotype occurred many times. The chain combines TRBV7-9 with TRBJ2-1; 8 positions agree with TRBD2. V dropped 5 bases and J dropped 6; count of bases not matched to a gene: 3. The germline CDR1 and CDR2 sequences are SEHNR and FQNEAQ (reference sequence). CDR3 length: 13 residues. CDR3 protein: CASSVRGGNEQFF. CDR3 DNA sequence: TGTGCCAGCAGCGTCCGGGGGGGCAATGAGCAGTTCTTC.

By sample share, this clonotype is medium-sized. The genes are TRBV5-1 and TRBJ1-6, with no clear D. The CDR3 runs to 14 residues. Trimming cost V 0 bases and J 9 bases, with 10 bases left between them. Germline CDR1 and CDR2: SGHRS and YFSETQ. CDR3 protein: CASSLGGLGSPLHF. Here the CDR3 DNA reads TGCGCCAGCAGCTTGGGAGGGCTTGGTTCACCCCTCCACTTT.

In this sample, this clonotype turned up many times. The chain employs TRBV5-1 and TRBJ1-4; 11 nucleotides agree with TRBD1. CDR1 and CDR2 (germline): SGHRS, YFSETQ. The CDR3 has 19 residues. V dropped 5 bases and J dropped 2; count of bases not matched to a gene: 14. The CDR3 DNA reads TGCGCCAGCAGACACCGGGACAGGGGGTCCAGGCGGACTAATGAAAAACTGTTTTTT. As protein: CASRHRDRGSRRTNEKLFF. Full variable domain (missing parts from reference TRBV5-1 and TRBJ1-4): KAGVTQTPRYLIKTRGQQVTLSCSPISGHRSVSWYQQTPGQGLQFLFEYFSETQRNKGNFPGRFSGRQFSNSRSEMNVSTLELGDSALYLCASRHRDRGSRRTNEKLFFGSGTQLSVL.

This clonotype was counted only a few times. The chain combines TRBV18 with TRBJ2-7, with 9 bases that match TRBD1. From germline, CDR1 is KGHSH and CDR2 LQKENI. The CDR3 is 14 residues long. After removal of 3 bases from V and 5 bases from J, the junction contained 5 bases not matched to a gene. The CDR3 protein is CASSPRTGEDEQYF. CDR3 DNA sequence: TGTGCCAGCTCACCGAGGACAGGGGAGGACGAGCAGTACTTC.

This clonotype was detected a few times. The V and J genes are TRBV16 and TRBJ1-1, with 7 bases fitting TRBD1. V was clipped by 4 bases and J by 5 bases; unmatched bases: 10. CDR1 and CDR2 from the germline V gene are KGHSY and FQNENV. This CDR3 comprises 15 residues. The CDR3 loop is CASSPQGGALTEAFF. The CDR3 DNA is TGTGCCAGCAGCCCCCAGGGGGGGGCGCTAACTGAAGCTTTCTTT.

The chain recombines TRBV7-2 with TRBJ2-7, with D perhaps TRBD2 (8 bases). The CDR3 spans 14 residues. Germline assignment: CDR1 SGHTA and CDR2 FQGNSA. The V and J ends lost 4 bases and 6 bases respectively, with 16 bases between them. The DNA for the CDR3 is TGTGCCAGCAGCTCGGGACTAGGGGGCTCCGAGCAGTACTTC. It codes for CASSSGLGGSEQYF.

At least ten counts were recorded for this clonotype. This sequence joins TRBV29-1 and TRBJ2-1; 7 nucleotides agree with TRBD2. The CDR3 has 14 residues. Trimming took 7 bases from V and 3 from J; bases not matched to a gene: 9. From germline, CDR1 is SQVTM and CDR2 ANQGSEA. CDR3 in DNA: TGCAGCGCCTCCGGGGGGACGTTCTACAATGAGCAGTTCTTC. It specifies CSASGGTFYNEQFF.

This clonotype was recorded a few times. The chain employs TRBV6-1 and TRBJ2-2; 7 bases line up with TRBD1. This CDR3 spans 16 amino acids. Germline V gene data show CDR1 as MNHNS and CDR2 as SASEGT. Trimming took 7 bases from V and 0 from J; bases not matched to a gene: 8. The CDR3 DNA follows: TGTGCCAGCACTAGCCCGGGACAGACGAACACCGGGGAGCTGTTTTTT. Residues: CASTSPGQTNTGELFF.

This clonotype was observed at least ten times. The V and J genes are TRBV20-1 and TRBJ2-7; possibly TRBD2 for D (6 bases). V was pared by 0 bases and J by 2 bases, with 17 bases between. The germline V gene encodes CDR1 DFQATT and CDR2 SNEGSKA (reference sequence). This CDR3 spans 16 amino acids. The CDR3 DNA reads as TGCAGTGCTAGAGACGAAGTAGCGGCCTTTGCCTACGAGCAGTACTTC. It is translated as CSARDEVAAFAYEQYF.

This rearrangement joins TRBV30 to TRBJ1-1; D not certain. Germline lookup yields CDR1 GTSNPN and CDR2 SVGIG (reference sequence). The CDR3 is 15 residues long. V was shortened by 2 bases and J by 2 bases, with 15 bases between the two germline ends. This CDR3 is CAWSNFGSRNTEAFF. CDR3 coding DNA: TGTGCCTGGAGTAATTTCGGCAGCCGCAACACTGAAGCTTTCTTT.

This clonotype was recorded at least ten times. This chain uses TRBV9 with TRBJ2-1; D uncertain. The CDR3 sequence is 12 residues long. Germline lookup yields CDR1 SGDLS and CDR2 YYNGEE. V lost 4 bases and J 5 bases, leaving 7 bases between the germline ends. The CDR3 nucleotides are TGTGCCAGCAGCCTTAACGACAATGAGCAGTTCTTC. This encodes CASSLNDNEQFF. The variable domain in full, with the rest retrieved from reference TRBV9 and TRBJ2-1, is DSGVTQTPKHLITATGQRVTLRCSPRSGDLSVYWYQQSLDQGLQFLIQYYNGEERAKGNILERFSAQQFPDLHSELNLSSLELGDSALYFCASSLNDNEQFFGPGTRLTVL.

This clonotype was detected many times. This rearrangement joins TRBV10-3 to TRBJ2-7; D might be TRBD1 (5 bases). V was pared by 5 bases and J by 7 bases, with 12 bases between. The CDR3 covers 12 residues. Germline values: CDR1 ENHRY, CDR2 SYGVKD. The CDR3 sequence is CAISKGQREQYF. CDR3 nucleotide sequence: TGTGCCATCAGTAAGGGGCAACGGGAGCAGTACTTC.

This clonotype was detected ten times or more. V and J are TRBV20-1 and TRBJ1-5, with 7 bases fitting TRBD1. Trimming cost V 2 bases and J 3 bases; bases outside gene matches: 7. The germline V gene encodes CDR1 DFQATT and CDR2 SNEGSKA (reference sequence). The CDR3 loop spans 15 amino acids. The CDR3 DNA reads TGCAGTGCTAGAAATTACGGGACAGACAATCAGCCCCAGCATTTT. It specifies CSARNYGTDNQPQHF.

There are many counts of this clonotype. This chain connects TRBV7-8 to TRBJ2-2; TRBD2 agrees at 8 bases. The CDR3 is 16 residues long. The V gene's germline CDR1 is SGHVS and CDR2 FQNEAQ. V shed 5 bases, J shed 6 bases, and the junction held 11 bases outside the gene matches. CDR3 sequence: CASSVTRLASSGELFF. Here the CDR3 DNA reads TGTGCCAGCAGCGTAACCCGACTAGCGTCTTCCGGGGAGCTGTTTTTT.

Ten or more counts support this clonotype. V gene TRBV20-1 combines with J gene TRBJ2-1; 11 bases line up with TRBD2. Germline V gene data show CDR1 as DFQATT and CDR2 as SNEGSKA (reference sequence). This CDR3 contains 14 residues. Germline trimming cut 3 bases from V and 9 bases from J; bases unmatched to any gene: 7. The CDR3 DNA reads TGCAGTGCTAGTACTAGCGGGGGAGAGGGTGAGCAGTTCTTC. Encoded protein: CSASTSGGEGEQFF.

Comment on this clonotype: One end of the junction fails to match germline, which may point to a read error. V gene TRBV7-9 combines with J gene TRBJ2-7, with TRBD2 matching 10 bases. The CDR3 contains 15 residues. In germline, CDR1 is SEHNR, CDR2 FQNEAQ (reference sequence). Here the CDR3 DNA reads TGTGCCAGCAGCGTCTCCGGGACTAGCGCCTACGAGCATTACTTC. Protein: CASSVSGTSAYEHYF.

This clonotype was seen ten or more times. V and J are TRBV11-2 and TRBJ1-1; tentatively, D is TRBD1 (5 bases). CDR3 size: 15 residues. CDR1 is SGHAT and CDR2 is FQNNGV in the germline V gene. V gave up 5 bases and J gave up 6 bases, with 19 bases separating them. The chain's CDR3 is CASSLARGLGAEAFF. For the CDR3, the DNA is TGTGCCAGCAGCCTAGCACGGGGGTTGGGCGCTGAAGCTTTCTTT.

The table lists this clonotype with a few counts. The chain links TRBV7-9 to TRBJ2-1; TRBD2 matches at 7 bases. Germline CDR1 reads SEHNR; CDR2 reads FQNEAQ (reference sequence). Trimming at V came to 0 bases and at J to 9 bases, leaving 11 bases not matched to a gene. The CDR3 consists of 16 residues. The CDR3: CASSLAGRAVLVEQFF. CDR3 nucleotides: TGTGCCAGCAGCTTAGCGGGGAGGGCCGTGTTGGTTGAGCAGTTCTTC.

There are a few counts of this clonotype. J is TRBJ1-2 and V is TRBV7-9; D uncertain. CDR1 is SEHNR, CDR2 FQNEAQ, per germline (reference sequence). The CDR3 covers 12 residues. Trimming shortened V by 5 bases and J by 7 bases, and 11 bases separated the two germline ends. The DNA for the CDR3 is TGTGCCAGCAGCCCCCAATTGCTTGGCTACACCTTC. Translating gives CASSPQLLGYTF.

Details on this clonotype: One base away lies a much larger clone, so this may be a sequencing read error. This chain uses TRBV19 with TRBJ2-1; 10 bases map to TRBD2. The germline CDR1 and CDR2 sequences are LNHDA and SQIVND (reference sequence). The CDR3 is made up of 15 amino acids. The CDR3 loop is CASSPTSGFYNGQFF. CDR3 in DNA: TGTGCCAGTAGTCCGACTAGCGGGTTCTACAATGGGCAGTTCTTC.

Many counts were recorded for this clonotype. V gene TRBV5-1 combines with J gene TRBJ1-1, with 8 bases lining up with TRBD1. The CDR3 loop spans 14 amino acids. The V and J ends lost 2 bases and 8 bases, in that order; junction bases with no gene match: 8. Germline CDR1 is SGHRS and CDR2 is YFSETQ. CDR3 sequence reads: CASSFEQDRAEAFF. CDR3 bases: TGCGCCAGCAGCTTCGAACAGGACAGGGCAGAAGCTTTCTTT.